The 2 T cell receptor beta chains presented below share a single source sample, sequenced in a study of CD8 T cells in ankylosing spondylitis (dated by TCRdb to 2015 to 2018). These receptors' antigens are unknown. Study-wide conclusions, independent of this receptor: Blood from ankylosing spondylitis patients appeared to be characterized by a TCR beta motif made up of 8 or 9 highly homologous amino acid variants.

The library was built by means of 5' RACE. This sample was sequenced with an Illumina HiSeq 2500. TCRdb reran the public reads through fastp at Q25 and MiXCR, keeping productive beta chains. Merged by CDR3 protein, the rows form single entries marked with the most common genes and DNA. The table for this sample lists 390,000 or so distinct CDR3 sequences; approximately 20% of them were counted only once. The ten most abundant clones make up approximately 15% of the sample. Source material: blood, either unsorted or a sorted T cell fraction (not recorded which). These receptors were obtained from a male donor with ankylosing spondylitis.

V gene TRBV18 combines with J gene TRBJ2-7; 8 nucleotides align to TRBD2. The length of the CDR3 is 15 residues. The J segment lost 2 bases and the V segment lost 6 bases, leaving 9 bases of the junction unmatched. Germline-derived CDR1 and CDR2 are KGHSH and LQKENI. In nucleotides, the CDR3 is TGTGCCAGCTCCCTCGGACTAGCAAAGACCTACGAGCAGTACTTC. This gives the protein CASSLGLAKTYEQYF.

The table lists this clonotype with a few counts. V gene TRBV27 combines with J gene TRBJ2-3; D is perhaps TRBD1 or TRBD2 (7 bases each). CDR1 is MNHEY and CDR2 is SMNVEV in the germline V gene (reference sequence). This CDR3 contains 18 residues. Trimming removed 1 base at V and 3 bases at J, with 20 bases between. The CDR3 coding sequence is TGTGCCAGCAGTTTATTACCGACAGGGAGGGTTGGGACAGATACGCAGTATTTT. Amino acids: CASSLLPTGRVGTDTQYF.